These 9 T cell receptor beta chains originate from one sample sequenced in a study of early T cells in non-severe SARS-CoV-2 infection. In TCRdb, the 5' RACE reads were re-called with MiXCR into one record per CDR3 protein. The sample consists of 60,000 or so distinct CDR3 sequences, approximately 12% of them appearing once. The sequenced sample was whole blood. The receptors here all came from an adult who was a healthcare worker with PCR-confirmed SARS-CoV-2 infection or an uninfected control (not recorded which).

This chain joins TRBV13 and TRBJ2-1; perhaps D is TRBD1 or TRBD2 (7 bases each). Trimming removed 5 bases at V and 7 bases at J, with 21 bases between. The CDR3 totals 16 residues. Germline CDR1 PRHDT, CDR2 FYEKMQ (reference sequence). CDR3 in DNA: TGTGCCAGCAGCCCCACCTCCAGGGGGGGAAGAAATGAGCAGTTCTTC. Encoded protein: CASSPTSRGGRNEQFF. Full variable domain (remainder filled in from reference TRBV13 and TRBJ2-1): AAGVIQSPRHLIKEKRETATLKCYPIPRHDTVYWYQQGPGQDPQFLISFYEKMQSDKGSIPDRFSAQQFSDYHSELNMSSLELGDSALYFCASSPTSRGGRNEQFFGPGTRLTVL.

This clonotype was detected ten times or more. CDR3 amino acids: CASSERTVSSYEQYF. The CDR3 nucleotides read TGTGCCAGCAGTGAAAGGACAGTAAGCTCCTACGAGCAGTACTTC. The rearrangement uses TRBV6-1 and TRBJ2-7; a possible D gene is TRBD1 (6 bases). The V end lost 2 bases, the J end lost 0 bases, and 11 bases lay between the germline ends. The CDR3 covers 15 residues. Germline lookup yields CDR1 MNHNS and CDR2 SASEGT.

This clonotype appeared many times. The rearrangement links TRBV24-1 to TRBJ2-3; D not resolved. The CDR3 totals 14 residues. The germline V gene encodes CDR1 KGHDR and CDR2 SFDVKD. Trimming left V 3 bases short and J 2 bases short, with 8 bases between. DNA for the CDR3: TGTGCCACCAGTGATAGGCAGTCCACAGATACGCAGTATTTT. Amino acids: CATSDRQSTDTQYF.

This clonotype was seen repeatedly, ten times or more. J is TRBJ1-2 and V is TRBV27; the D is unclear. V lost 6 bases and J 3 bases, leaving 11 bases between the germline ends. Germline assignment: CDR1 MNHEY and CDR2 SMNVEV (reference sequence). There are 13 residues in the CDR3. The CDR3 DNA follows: TGTGCCAGCAGAGAGGGATCCTACTATGGCTACACCTTC. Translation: CASREGSYYGYTF.

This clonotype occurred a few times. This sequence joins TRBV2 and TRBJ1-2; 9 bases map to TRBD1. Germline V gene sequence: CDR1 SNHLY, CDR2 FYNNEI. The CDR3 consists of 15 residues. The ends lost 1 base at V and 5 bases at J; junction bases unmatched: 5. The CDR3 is CASSEGLTGGYGYTF. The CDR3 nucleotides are TGTGCCAGCAGTGAAGGGCTGACAGGGGGATATGGCTACACCTTC.

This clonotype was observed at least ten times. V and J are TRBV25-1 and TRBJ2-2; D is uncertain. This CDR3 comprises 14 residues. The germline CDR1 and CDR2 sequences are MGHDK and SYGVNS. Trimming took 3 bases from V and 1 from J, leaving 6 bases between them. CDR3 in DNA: TGTGCCAGCAGTGAGGGCCGGAACACCGGGGAGCTGTTTTTT. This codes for CASSEGRNTGELFF.

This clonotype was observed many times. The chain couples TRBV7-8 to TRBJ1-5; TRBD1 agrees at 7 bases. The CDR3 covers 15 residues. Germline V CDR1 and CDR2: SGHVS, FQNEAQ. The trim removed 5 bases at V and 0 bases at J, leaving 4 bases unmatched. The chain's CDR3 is CASSVGTVSNQPQHF. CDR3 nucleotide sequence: TGTGCCAGCAGCGTAGGGACAGTTAGCAATCAGCCCCAGCATTTT.

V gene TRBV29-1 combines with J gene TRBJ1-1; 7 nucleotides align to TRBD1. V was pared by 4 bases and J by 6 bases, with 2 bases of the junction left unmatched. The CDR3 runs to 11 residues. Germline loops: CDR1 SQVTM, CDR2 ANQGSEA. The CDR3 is CSVGQGAEAFF. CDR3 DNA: TGCAGCGTTGGACAGGGCGCTGAAGCTTTCTTT. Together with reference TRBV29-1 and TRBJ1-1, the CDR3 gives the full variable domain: SAVISQKPSRDICQRGTSLTIQCQVDSQVTMMFWYRQQPGQSLTLIATANQGSEATYESGFVIDKFPISRPNLTFSTLTVSNMSPEDSSIYLCSVGQGAEAFFGQGTRLTVV.

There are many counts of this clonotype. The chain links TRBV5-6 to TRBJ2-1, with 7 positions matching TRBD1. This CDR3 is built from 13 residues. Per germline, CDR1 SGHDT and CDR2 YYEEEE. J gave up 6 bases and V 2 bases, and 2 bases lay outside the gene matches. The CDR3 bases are TGTGCCAGCAGCTTTGGGACAGCCAATGAGCAGTTCTTC. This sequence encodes CASSFGTANEQFF.